Listed here are 17 T cell receptor beta chains from one sample, sequenced in a study of regulatory T cells in long-lasting Graves disease. iRepertoire HTBI primers and Arm-PCR of CDR3 regions built TCR beta libraries. MiXCR, run by TCRdb on the multiplex PCR reads, gives a single entry per CDR3 protein. This table holds 500,000 to 800,000 distinct CDR3 sequences, roughly 30% found once. The time point here: persistent/refractory GD, antithyroid drugs over 5 years with positive TRAb. Isolated PBMC RNA provided the starting material for the TCR library. The input for sequencing was peripheral blood mononuclear cells (PBMCs), taken when the disease was refractory, from a patient treated with antithyroid drugs. All receptors derive from a female donor with Graves disease.

This clonotype was detected ten times or more. The chain uses TRBV10-2 and TRBJ1-6, with TRBD1 as a possible D gene (5 bases). V was pared by 7 bases and J by 9 bases, with 13 bases between. This CDR3 spans 13 amino acids. Germline CDR1 WSHSY, CDR2 SAAADI. CDR3 coding DNA: TGCGCCAGCAAAAAGGGGCCGGCTTCACCCCTCCACTTT. It is translated as CASKKGPASPLHF.

This chain links TRBV6-5 with TRBJ1-5, with D possibly matching TRBD1 (6 bases). Between the trimmed V and J ends, which lost 0 bases and 5 bases, there was a span of 8 bases. Germline CDR1 reads MNHEY; CDR2 reads SVGAGI. The CDR3 extends over 14 amino acids. This chain's CDR3 is CASSYSGGDQPQHF. As DNA, the CDR3 is TGTGCCAGCAGTTACTCAGGGGGAGATCAGCCCCAGCATTTT.

Note on this clonotype: A much larger clone is a single base away; this may be a read error. The chain uses TRBV2 and TRBJ2-7; D uncertain. The ends were cut back, 0 bases at V and 4 bases at J, with 10 bases in the middle. The CDR3 is 14 residues long. Germline assignment: CDR1 SNHLY and CDR2 FYNNEI. The CDR3 sequence is CASSEARTIYEQYF. The CDR3 DNA follows: TGTGCCAGCAGTGAAGCGCGAACAATTTACGAGCAGTACTTC.

The rearrangement joins TRBV10-3 to TRBJ1-1, with 9 bases aligning to TRBD1. The trim removed 6 bases at V and 0 bases at J, leaving 2 bases unmatched. In germline, CDR1 is ENHRY, CDR2 SYGVKD. The CDR3 has 14 amino acids. The DNA of the CDR3 is TGTGCCATCAGACAGGGGGCTATGAACACTGAAGCTTTCTTT. Translated: CAIRQGAMNTEAFF.

The CDR3 DNA follows: TGTGCCAGCAGTTTACCCCTGACAGGGAACCAGCCCCAGCATTTT. This gives the protein CASSLPLTGNQPQHF. The genes are TRBV28 and TRBJ1-5; 7 bases match TRBD1. V lost 2 bases, J lost 7 bases, and 8 bases stayed unmatched. The CDR3 contains 15 residues. Germline V gene lookup returns CDR1 MDHEN and CDR2 SYDVKM.

The chain joins TRBV5-1 to TRBJ2-3; a possible D gene is TRBD1 (5 bases). CDR1 and CDR2 (germline): SGHRS, YFSETQ. Trimming took off 0 bases at V and 2 bases at J, with 10 bases between the two ends. The CDR3 runs to 15 residues. In DNA form, the CDR3 reads TGCGCCAGCAGCTTGGTAGGGGTTTCCACAGATACGCAGTATTTT. This translates into CASSLVGVSTDTQYF.

The rearrangement joins TRBV5-1 to TRBJ2-2; 7 bases line up with TRBD1. V dropped 4 bases and J dropped 2; count of bases not matched to a gene: 8. Germline V lookup: CDR1 SGHRS, CDR2 YFSETQ. This CDR3 comprises 16 residues. In nucleotides, the CDR3 is TGCGCCAGCAGCCCCCGGACAGGTCTAAACACCGGGGAGCTGTTTTTT. This gives the protein CASSPRTGLNTGELFF.

This clonotype was observed a few times. This chain links TRBV29-1 with TRBJ1-5; a possible D gene is TRBD1 (5 bases). This CDR3 is built from 14 residues. Germline V gene lookup returns CDR1 SQVTM and CDR2 ANQGSEA. Trimming stripped 4 bases from V and 0 bases from J, with 10 bases between. CDR3 in amino acids: CSVATDYSNQPQHF. CDR3 nucleotides: TGCAGCGTTGCGACAGATTATAGCAATCAGCCCCAGCATTTT.

In this sample, this clonotype turned up a few times. The gene calls are TRBV6-1 and TRBJ2-7; 14 nucleotides align to TRBD2. J lost 6 bases, V lost 6 bases, and 13 bases had no gene match. The CDR3 has 17 residues. Germline loops: CDR1 MNHNS, CDR2 SASEGT. The CDR3 DNA reads TGTGCCAGCAGACCTCCGGGACTAGCGGGAGCGGTGGGCGAGCAGTACTTC. It encodes CASRPPGLAGAVGEQYF.

The sample holds a few counts of this clonotype. Mismatch with germline at one junction end may stem from a read error. The chain joins TRBV15 to TRBJ1-5; TRBD1 matches at 9 bases. The germline V gene has CDR1 LNHNV and CDR2 YYDKDF (reference sequence). There are 14 residues in the CDR3. CDR3: CATSRDRGTPLYIF. CDR3 DNA sequence: TGTGCCACCAGCAGGGACAGGGGAACCCCTCTCTACATTTTT.

The chain has TRBV9 and TRBJ1-3; the D gene is possibly TRBD1 (5 bases). The V end was cut by 2 bases, the J end by 0 bases, with 12 bases between. This CDR3 is built from 16 residues. The germline CDR1 and CDR2 sequences are SGDLS and YYNGEE. The chain's CDR3 is CASSVTTGFSGNTIYF. For the CDR3, the DNA is TGTGCCAGCAGCGTGACCACAGGATTCTCTGGAAACACCATATATTTT.

Many counts were recorded for this clonotype. J is TRBJ1-1 and V is TRBV6-1, with D perhaps TRBD1 (6 bases). The V and J ends lost 5 bases and 0 bases respectively, with 13 bases between them. Germline V lookup: CDR1 MNHNS, CDR2 SASEGT. This CDR3 has 15 residues. For the CDR3, the DNA is TGTGCCAGCAGTAAACAGGGACCATTGAACACTGAAGCTTTCTTT. It translates to CASSKQGPLNTEAFF.

This chain joins TRBV6-2 or TRBV6-3 and TRBJ1-2, with D perhaps matching TRBD1 (5 bases). The CDR3 loop spans 15 amino acids. Trimming cost V 10 bases and J 1 base, with 19 bases left between them. In germline, CDR1 is MNHEY, CDR2 SVGEGT. CDR3 residues: CATTSDTTDNYGYTF. The CDR3 DNA follows: TGTGCCACCACTTCGGACACCACGGATAACTATGGCTACACCTTC.

This clonotype was detected once. The V gene is TRBV7-3, the J gene TRBJ1-3; D is possibly TRBD1 (6 bases). The ends were cut back, 0 bases at V and 3 bases at J, with 15 bases in the middle. Germline V CDR1 and CDR2: SGHTA, FQGTGA. The CDR3 spans 17 residues. This chain's CDR3 is CASSLTSPLGGGNTIYF. Written as DNA, the CDR3 is TGTGCCAGCAGCTTAACCAGCCCCCTAGGGGGTGGAAACACCATATATTTT.

V and J are TRBV27 and TRBJ1-1; D is ambiguous. Per the germline V gene, CDR1 is MNHEY and CDR2 is SMNVEV (reference sequence). The CDR3 is 15 residues long. V was pared by 3 bases and J by 5 bases, with 16 bases between. The DNA of the CDR3 is TGTGCCAGCAGTTTCCTCTCGACGGCGGGGACTGAAGCTTTCTTT. Translating it yields CASSFLSTAGTEAFF.

Points on this clonotype: A much larger clone lies a single base off, so this may be a read error. V and J are TRBV28 and TRBJ1-4, with D unresolved. The V gene's germline CDR1 is MDHEN and CDR2 SYDVKM. This CDR3 contains 14 residues. CDR3 protein: CASSLSQVDERLFF. As DNA, the CDR3 is TGTGCCAGCAGTTTATCGCAGGTGGATGAAAGACTGTTTTTT.

This clonotype was found a few times. The V and J genes are TRBV11-2 and TRBJ2-7; 7 nucleotides align to TRBD2. Germline assignment: CDR1 SGHAT and CDR2 FQNNGV. CDR3 length equals 14 residues. The V segment lost 5 bases and the J segment 2 bases; nucleotides outside the gene matches: 6. The CDR3 DNA follows: TGTGCCAGCAGCCCGGGGGGTCCCCCCTACGAGCAGTACTTC. It codes for CASSPGGPPYEQYF.